The clone carrying this TCR beta chain has only a few counts. The target antigen is unknown. The entry originates in a study of T-cell reconstitution after alpha-beta-depleted transplantation in children. General observations from the study: Newly produced T cells mostly provided counts and TCRbeta diversity after one year, as hyperexpanded clones declined. At around two months after transplant, the alpha-beta T cells were reportedly derived from several hundred expanded clones that came from non-depleted graft cells. From surviving recipient T cells and thymic progenitors came the high day-60 TCRbeta diversity observed in some patients.

Molecular barcoding with unique molecular identifiers was used for the TCRbeta library. TCRdb used MiXCR to reprocess the PCR reads, holding one entry per CDR3 protein. The sample holds approximately 650,000 distinct CDR3 sequences, around 12% seen once. CDR3 length: 13 residues. Germline loops: CDR1 SEHNR, CDR2 FQNEAQ (reference sequence). V shed 4 bases and J shed 6 bases, with 12 bases lying between them. The material sequenced was PBMCs, taken before TCRalphabeta/CD19-depleted stem cell transplant. The chain links TRBV7-9 to TRBJ1-2, with no clear D. The receptor's source is a girl aged 2 to 10 with congenital amegakaryocytic thrombocytopenia, due to receive a stem cell transplant. CDR3 in amino acids: CASSSTLEDGYTF. CDR3 in DNA: TGTGCCAGCAGCTCTACCCTCGAGGATGGCTACACCTTC.